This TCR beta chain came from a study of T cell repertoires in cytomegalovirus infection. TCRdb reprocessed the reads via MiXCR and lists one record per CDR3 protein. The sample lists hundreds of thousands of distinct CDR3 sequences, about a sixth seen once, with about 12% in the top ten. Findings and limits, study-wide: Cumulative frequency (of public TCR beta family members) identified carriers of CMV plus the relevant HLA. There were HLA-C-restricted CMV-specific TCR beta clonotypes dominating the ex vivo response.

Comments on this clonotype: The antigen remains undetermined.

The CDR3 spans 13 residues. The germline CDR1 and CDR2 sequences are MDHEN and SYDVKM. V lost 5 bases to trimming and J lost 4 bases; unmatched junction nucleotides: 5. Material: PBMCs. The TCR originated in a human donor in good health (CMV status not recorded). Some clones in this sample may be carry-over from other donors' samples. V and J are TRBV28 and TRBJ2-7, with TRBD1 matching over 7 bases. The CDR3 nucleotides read TGTGCCAGCAGTCCTGACAGGGAATACGAGCAGTACTTC. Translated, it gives CASSPDREYEQYF.